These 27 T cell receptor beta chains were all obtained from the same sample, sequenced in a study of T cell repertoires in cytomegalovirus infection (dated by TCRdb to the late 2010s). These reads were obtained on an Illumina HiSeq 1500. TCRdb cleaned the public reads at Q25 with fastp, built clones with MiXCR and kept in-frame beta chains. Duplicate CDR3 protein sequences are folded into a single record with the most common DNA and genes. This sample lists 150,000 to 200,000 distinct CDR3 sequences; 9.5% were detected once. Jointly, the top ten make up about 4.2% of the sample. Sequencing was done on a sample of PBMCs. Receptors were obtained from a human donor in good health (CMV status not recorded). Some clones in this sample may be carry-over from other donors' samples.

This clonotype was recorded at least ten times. The CDR3 reads CASSPAGVTDTQYF. CDR3 sequence (DNA): TGTGCCAGCAGCCCCGCGGGAGTGACAGATACGCAGTATTTT. This rearrangement joins TRBV7-2 to TRBJ2-3; 7 nucleotides match TRBD2. Losses at the gene ends were 5 bases for V and 3 bases for J; bases not matched to a gene: 5. Germline values: CDR1 SGHTA, CDR2 FQGNSA. The CDR3 spans 14 residues.

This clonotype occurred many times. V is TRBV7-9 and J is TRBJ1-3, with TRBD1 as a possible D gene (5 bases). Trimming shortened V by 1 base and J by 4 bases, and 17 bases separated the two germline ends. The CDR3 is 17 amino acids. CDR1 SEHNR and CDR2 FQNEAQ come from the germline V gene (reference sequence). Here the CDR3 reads CASSLVGDAVLGNTIYF. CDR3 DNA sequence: TGTGCCAGCAGCTTAGTTGGGGACGCGGTCTTAGGAAACACCATATATTTT.

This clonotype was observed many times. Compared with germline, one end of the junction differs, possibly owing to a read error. This chain's CDR3 is CESEGSTDTQYF. Written as DNA, the CDR3 is TGCGAATCCGAGGGATCTACAGATACGCAGTATTTT. The chain employs TRBV6-5 and TRBJ2-3, with D perhaps TRBD2 (5 bases). Germline V lookup: CDR1 MNHEY, CDR2 SVGAGI. The CDR3 totals 12 residues.

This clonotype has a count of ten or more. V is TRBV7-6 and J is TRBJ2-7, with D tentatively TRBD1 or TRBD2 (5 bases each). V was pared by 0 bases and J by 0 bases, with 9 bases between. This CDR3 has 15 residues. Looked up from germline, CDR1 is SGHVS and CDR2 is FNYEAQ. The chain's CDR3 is CASSLAGPSSYEQYF. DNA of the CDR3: TGTGCCAGCAGCTTAGCGGGACCCTCCTCCTACGAGCAGTACTTC.

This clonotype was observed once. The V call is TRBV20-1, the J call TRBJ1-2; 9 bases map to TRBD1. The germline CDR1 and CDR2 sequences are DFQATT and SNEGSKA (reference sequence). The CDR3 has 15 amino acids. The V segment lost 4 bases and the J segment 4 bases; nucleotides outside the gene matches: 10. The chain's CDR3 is CSANRDRDFGYGYTF. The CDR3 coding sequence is TGCAGTGCTAACCGGGACAGGGATTTTGGCTATGGCTACACCTTC.

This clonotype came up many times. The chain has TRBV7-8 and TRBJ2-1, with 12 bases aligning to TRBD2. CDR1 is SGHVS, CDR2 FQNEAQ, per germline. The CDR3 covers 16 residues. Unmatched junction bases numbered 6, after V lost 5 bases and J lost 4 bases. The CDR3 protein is CASSHLAGGSYNEQFF. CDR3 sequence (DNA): TGTGCCAGCAGCCACCTAGCGGGGGGGTCATACAATGAGCAGTTCTTC. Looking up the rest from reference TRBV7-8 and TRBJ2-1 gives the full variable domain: GAGVSQSPRYKVAKRGQDVALRCDPISGHVSLFWYQQALGQGPEFLTYFQNEAQLDKSGLPSDRFFAERPEGSVSTLKIQRTQQEDSAVYLCASSHLAGGSYNEQFFGPGTRLTVL.

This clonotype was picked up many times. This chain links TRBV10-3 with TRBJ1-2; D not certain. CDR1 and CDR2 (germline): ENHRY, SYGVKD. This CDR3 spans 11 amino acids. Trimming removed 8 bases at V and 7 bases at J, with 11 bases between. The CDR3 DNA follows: TGTGCCATCCTGAGGTCCTCTGGCTACACCTTC. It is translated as CAILRSSGYTF.

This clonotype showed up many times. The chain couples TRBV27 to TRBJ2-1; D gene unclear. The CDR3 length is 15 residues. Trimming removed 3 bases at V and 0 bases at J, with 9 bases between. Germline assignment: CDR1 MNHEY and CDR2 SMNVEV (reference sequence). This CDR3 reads CASSFRGSSYNEQFF. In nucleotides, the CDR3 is TGTGCCAGCAGTTTTCGCGGTTCCTCCTACAATGAGCAGTTCTTC.

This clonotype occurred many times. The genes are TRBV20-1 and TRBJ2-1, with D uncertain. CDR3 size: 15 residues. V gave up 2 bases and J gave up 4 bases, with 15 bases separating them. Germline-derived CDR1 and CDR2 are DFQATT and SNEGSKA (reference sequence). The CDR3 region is CSARSQTSVYNEQFF. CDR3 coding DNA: TGCAGTGCTAGATCACAGACATCGGTTTACAATGAGCAGTTCTTC.

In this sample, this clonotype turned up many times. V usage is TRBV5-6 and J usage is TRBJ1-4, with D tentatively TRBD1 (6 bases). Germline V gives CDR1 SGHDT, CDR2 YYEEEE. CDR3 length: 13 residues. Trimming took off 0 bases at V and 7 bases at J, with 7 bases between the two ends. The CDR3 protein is CASSLVGGEKLFF. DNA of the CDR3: TGTGCCAGCAGCTTGGTAGGGGGTGAAAAACTGTTTTTT.

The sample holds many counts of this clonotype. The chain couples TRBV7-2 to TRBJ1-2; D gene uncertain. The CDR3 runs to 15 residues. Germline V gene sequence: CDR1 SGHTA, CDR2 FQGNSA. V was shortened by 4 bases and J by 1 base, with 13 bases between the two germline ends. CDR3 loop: CASSSPPRFNYGYTF. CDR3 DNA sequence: TGTGCCAGCAGCTCCCCGCCGAGGTTTAACTATGGCTACACCTTC. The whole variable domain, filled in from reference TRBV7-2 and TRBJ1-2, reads GAGVSQSPSNKVTEKGKDVELRCDPISGHTALYWYRQSLGQGLEFLIYFQGNSAPDKSGLPSDRFSAERTGGSVSTLTIQRTQQEDSAVYLCASSSPPRFNYGYTFGSGTRLTVV.

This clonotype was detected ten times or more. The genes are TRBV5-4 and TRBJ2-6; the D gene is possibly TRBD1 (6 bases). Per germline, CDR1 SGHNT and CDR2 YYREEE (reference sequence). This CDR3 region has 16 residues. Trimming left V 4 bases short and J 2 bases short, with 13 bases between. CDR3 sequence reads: CASSIDRLAGANVLTF. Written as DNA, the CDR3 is TGTGCCAGCAGCATTGACAGGTTAGCTGGGGCCAACGTCCTGACTTTC.

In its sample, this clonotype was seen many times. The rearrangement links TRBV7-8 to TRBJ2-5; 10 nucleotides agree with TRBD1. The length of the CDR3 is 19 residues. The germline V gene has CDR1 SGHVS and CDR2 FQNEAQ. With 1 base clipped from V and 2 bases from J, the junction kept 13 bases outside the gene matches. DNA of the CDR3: TGTGCCAGCAGCTTAGTAGTCCGCGGGACAGGGGATCTACAAGAGACCCAGTACTTC. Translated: CASSLVVRGTGDLQETQYF. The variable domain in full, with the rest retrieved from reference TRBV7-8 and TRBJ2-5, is GAGVSQSPRYKVAKRGQDVALRCDPISGHVSLFWYQQALGQGPEFLTYFQNEAQLDKSGLPSDRFFAERPEGSVSTLKIQRTQQEDSAVYLCASSLVVRGTGDLQETQYFGPGTRLLVL.

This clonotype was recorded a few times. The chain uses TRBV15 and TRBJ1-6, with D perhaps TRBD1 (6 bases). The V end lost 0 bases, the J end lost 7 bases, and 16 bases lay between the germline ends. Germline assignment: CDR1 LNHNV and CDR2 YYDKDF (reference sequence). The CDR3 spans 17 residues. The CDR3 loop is CATSRDWSGDLNSPLHF. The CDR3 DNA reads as TGTGCCACCAGCAGAGATTGGTCAGGGGACTTGAATTCACCCCTCCACTTT.

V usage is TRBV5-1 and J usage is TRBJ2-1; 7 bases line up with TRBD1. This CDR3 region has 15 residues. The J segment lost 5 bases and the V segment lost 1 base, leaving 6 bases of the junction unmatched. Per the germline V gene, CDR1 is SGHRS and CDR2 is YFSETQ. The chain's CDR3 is CASSLPGTVDNEQFF. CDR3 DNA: TGCGCCAGCAGCTTGCCCGGGACAGTGGACAATGAGCAGTTCTTC.

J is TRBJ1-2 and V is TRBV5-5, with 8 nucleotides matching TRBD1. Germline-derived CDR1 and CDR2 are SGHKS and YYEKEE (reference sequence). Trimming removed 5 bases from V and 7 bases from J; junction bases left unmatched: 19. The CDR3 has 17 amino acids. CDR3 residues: CASREKQGGSRTFGYTF. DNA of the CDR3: TGTGCCAGCAGAGAAAAACAGGGGGGCTCTAGAACTTTTGGCTACACCTTC.

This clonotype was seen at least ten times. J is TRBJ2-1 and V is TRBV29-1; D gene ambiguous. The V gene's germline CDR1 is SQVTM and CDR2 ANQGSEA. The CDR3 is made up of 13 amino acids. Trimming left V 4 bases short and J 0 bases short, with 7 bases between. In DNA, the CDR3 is TGCAGCGTTGTGGTAAGCTCCTACAATGAGCAGTTCTTC. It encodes CSVVVSSYNEQFF.

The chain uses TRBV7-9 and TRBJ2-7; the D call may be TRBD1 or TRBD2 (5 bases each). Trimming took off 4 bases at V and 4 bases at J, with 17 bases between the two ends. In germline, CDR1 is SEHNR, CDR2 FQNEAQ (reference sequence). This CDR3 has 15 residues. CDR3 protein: CASSSIRGPGYEQYF. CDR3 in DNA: TGTGCCAGCAGCTCCATCCGGGGCCCCGGGTACGAGCAGTACTTC.

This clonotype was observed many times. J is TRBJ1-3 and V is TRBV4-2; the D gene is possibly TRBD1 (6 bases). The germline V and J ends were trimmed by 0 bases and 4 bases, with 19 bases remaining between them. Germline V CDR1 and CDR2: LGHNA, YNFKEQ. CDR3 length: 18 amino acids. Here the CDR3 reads CASSQDLAGAFYGNTIYF. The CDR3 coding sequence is TGTGCCAGCAGCCAAGATCTGGCAGGGGCCTTCTACGGAAACACCATATATTTT.

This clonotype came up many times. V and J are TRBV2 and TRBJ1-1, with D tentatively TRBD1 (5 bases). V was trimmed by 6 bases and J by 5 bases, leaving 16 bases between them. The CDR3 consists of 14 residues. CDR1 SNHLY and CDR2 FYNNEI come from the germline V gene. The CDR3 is CASRFGQGLTEAFF. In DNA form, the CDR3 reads TGTGCCAGCAGATTCGGACAAGGTTTGACTGAAGCTTTCTTT. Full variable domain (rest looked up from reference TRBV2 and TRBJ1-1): EPEVTQTPSHQVTQMGQEVILRCVPISNHLYFYWYRQILGQKVEFLVSFYNNEISEKSEIFDDQFSVERPDGSNFTLKIRSTKLEDSAMYFCASRFGQGLTEAFFGQGTRLTVV.

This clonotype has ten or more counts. The CDR3 nucleotides are TGTGCCAGCAGCCTCGCGGGACGGACGACCGGTACGCAGTATTTT. Translated: CASSLAGRTTGTQYF. The chain joins TRBV7-2 to TRBJ2-3; a weak D match, TRBD2 (6 bases). CDR3 length: 15 residues. Trimming pared 5 bases from V and 8 bases from J, leaving 20 bases between. CDR1 SGHTA and CDR2 FQGNSA come from the germline V gene.

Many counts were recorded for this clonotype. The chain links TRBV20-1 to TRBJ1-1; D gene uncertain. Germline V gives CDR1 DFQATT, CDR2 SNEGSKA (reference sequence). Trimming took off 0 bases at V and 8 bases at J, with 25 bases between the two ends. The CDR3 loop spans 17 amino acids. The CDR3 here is CSARDISGRSAYWEAFF. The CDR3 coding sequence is TGCAGTGCTAGAGATATATCGGGCAGGAGCGCGTACTGGGAAGCTTTCTTT.

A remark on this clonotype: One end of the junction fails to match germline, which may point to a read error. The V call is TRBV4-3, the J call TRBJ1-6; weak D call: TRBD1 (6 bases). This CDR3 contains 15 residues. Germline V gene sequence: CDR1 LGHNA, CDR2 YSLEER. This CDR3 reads CASSQTRGGNSPHHF. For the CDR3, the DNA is TGCGCCAGCAGCCAAACCAGGGGTGGAAATTCACCCCACCACTTT.

As DNA, the CDR3 is TGTGCCAGCAGCTTCCTAGCGGGAATGCCTGGGGATGAGCAGTTCTTC. Amino acid sequence: CASSFLAGMPGDEQFF. The rearrangement uses TRBV5-4 and TRBJ2-1; 9 nucleotides agree with TRBD2. The germline V gene encodes CDR1 SGHNT and CDR2 YYREEE (reference sequence). Germline trimming cut 2 bases from V and 8 bases from J; bases unmatched to any gene: 11. CDR3 length: 16 residues.

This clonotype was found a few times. The CDR3 bases are TGTGCCAGCAGAAGTCCCGTCAGCAATCAGCCCCAGCATTTT. Its protein product is CASRSPVSNQPQHF. The rearrangement links TRBV28 to TRBJ1-5; no reliable D call. This CDR3 contains 14 residues. The V end was cut by 6 bases, the J end by 1 base, with 10 bases between. Germline V gene sequence: CDR1 MDHEN, CDR2 SYDVKM.

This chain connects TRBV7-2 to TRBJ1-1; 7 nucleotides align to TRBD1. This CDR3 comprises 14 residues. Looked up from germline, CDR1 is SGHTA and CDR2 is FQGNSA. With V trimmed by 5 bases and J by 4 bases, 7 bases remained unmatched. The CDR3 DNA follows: TGTGCCAGCAGCACCAGGGGGATGAGCACTGAAGCTTTCTTT. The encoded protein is CASSTRGMSTEAFF. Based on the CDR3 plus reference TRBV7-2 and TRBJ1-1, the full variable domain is GAGVSQSPSNKVTEKGKDVELRCDPISGHTALYWYRQSLGQGLEFLIYFQGNSAPDKSGLPSDRFSAERTGGSVSTLTIQRTQQEDSAVYLCASSTRGMSTEAFFGQGTRLTVV.

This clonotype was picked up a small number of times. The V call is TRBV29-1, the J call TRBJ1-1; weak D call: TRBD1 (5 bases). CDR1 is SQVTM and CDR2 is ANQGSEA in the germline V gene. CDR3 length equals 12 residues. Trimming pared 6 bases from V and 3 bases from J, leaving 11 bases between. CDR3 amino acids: CSVSGGDTEAFF. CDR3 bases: TGCAGCGTGTCCGGGGGGGACACTGAAGCTTTCTTT.